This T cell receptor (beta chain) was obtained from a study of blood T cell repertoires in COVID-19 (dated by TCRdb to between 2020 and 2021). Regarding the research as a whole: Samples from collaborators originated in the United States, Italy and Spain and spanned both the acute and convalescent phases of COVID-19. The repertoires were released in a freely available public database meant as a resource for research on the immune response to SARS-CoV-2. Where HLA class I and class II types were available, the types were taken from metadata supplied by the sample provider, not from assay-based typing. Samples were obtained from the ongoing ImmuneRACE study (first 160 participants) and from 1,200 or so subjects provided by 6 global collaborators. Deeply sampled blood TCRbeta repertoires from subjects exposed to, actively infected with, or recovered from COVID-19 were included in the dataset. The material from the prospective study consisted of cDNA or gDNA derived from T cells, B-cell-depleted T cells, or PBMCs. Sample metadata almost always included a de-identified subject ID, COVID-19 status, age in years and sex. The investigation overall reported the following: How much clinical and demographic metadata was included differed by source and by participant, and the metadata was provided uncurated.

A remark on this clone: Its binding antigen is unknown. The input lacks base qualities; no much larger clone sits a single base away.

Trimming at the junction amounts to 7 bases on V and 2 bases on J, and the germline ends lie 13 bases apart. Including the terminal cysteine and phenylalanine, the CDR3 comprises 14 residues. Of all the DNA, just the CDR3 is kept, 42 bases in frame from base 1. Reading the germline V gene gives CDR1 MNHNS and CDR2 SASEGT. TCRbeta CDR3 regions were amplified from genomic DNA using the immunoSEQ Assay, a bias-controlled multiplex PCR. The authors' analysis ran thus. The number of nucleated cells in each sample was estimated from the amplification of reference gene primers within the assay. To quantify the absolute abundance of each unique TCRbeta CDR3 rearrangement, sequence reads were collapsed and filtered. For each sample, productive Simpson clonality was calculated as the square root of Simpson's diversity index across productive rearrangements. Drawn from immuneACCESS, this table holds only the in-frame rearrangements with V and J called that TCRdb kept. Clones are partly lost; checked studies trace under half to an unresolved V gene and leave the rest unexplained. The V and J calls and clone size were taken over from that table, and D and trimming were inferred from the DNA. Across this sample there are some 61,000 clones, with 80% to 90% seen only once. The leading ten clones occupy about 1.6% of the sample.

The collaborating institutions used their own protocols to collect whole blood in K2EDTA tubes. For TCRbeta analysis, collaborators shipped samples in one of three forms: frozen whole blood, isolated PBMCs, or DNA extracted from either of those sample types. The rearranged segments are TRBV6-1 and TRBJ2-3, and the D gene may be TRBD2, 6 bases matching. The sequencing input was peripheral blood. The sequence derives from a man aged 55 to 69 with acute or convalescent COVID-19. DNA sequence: TGTGCCAGCATGGTCCCGGGGGTCACAGATACGCAGTATTTT. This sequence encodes CASMVPGVTDTQYF.